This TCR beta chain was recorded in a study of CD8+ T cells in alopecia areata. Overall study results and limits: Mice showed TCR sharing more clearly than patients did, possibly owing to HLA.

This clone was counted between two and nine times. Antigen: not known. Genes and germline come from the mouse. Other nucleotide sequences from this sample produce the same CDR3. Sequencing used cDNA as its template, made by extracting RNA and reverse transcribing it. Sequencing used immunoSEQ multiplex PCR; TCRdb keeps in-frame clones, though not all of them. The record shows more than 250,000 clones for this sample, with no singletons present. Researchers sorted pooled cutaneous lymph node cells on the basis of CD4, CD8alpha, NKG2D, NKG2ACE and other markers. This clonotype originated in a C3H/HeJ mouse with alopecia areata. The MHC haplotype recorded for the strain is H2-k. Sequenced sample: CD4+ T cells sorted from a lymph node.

CDR3 amino acids: CTCSAGTGGSAETLYF. The sequenced part of the CDR3 DNA is TGCACCTGCAGTGCAGGGACTGGGGGTAGTGCAGAA. The rearrangement uses TRBV1 and TRBJ2-3, with 10 bases lining up with TRBD2. Sequencing ends 4 residues short of the CDR3 end; the germline J gene provides the rest. The germline V gene encodes CDR1 NSQYPW and CDR2 LRSPGD (reference sequence). V shed 1 base, J shed 0 bases, and the junction held 1 base outside the gene matches. This CDR3 is 16 amino acids long.